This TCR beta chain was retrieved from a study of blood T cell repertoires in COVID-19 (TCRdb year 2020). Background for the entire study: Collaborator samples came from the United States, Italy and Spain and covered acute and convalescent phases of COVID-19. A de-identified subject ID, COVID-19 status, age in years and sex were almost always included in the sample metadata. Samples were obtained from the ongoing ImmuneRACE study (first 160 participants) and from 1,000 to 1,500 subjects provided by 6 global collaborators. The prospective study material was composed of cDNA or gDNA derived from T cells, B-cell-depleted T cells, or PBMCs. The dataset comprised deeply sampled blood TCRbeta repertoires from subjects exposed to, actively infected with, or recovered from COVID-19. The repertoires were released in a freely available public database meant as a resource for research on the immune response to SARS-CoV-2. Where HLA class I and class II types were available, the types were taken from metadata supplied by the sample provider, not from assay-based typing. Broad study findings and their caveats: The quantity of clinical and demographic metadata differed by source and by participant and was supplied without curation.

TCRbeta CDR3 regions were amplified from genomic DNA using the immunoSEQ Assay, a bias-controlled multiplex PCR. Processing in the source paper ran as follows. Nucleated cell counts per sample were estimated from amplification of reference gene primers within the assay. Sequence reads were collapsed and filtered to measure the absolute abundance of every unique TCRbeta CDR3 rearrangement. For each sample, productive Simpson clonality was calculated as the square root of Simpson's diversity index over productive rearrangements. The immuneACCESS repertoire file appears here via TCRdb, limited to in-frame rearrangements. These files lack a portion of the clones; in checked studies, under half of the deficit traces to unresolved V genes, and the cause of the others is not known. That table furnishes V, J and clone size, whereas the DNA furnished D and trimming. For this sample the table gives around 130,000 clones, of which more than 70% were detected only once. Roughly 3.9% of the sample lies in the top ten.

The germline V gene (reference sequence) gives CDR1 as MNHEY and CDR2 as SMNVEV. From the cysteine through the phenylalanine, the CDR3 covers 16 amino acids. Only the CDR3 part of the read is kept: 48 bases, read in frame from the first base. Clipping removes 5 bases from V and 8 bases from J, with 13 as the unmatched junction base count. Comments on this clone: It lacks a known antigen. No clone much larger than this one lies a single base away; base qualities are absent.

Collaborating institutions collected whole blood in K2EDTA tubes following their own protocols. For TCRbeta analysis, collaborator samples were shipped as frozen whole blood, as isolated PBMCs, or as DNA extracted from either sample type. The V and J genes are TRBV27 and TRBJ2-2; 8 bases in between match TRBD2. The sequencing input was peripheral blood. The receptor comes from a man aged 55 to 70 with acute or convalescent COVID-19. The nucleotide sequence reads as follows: TGTGCCAGCAGTCCCCGGGGGGGCGGGAGTATTGGGGAGCTGTTTTTT. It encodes CASSPRGGGSIGELFF.